A single TCR beta chain is shown here with its context. Its antigen is as yet unknown. This sample is part of a study of shared clonotypes between healthy human individuals. Findings and limits, study-wide: Between a handful of donors, naive CD4 clonotypes were shared at a level of about 5%.

Per germline, CDR1 LGHNA and CDR2 YNFKEQ. The V and J ends lost 4 bases and 2 bases, in that order; junction bases with no gene match: 18. The CDR3 loop spans 19 amino acids. TCRdb keeps only in-frame clones here, not all; method: immunoSEQ multiplex PCR. The table lists approximately 1.9 million clones, 85% to 95% of them singletons. In the naive CD8 group, cells lacked CD45RO and were positively selected for CCR7, so terminally differentiated effector memory CD45RA+ cells were left out. All donors were healthy HIV-negative adults lacking recent acute infections or vaccinations. The sequence was obtained from a man between 18 and 35 years old in good health. Some clones in this sample may be carry-over from other donors' samples. Material for sequencing was naive CD8+ T cells from PBMCs. This sequence joins TRBV4-2 and TRBJ2-3, with 7 bases identical to TRBD2. The DNA of the CDR3 is TGTGCCAGCAGCCGGCCCGACGGGAGGACCCCGAGAGACACAGATACGCAGTATTTT. This translates into CASSRPDGRTPRDTDTQYF.